This TCR beta chain is drawn from a study of vaccination effects on CD4 cells after COVID-19. Study-level findings and limits: In the late period after vaccination, infection- and vaccine-induced clones contracted markedly.

Worth noting for this clone: Its antigen is unknown.

The CDR3 sequence is 13 residues long. The germline V gene has CDR1 MNHEY and CDR2 SVGAGI. Trimming stripped 6 bases from V and 2 bases from J, with 10 bases between. Assay: immunoSEQ multiplex PCR; the TCRdb copy retains only in-frame clones and omits some. The sample carries roughly 23,000 clones, 72% recorded once. Antigen-specific CD4+ T cells were expanded with viral peptide pools in the ViraFEST assay before sequencing. Researchers isolated CD4+ T cells once approximately eleven days of culture had elapsed. Two-dose BNT162b2 or mRNA-1273 vaccination was given to participants. Supplemented with about 10 IU/ml IL-2 and roughly 10 ug/ml peptides, around 2 million PBMC per well were kept in culture. A half-medium replacement with IL-2 medium was carried out on days 3 and 7.

The sequence came from a human donor who received a COVID-19 vaccine. V gene TRBV6-5 combines with J gene TRBJ1-2; TRBD1 is a possible D gene (6 bases). The sample here was CD4+ T cells from PBMCs cultured with HCoV-NL63 spike peptides, taken after COVID-19 vaccination. The CDR3 sequence: CASSQGLNYGYTF. CDR3 coding DNA: TGTGCCAGCAGCCAGGGGCTCAACTATGGCTACACCTTC.